The present T cell receptor (beta chain) was sequenced within a study of shared clonotypes between healthy human individuals. Across the whole study: Donor composition was a couple of women and three men, aged 18 to 49. Each donor had three CD4 naive, three CD4 memory, two CD8 naive and one CD8 memory plate.

How the authors handled the data: Junction-only sequences produced by ImmunoSEQ had no quality scores, so filtering differed. The table came from immunoSEQ multiplex PCR; TCRdb's copy has only in-frame clones and leaves some out. The V and J calls and clone size were taken over from that table, and D and trimming were inferred from the DNA. The sample shows about 2.4 million clones, approximately 94% of them seen only once. With 2 bases removed from V and 3 bases from J, the gap between germline ends came to 10 bases. This CDR3 contains 14 residues. CDR1 is MNHEY, CDR2 SVGAGI, per germline. V usage is TRBV6-5 and J usage is TRBJ2-5, with a possible D match to TRBD2 (6 bases). The source of this sequence is a man younger than 35 in good health. The specimen was naive CD4+ T cells sorted from blood. Specified subset: CD45RA+ positively selected. CDR3 residues: CASSYNGRKETQYF. The DNA for the CDR3 is TGTGCCAGCAGTTACAATGGGAGGAAAGAGACCCAGTACTTC.